The 24 T cell receptor beta chains presented below share a single source sample, sequenced in a study of T-cell memory formation after mild COVID-19 (dated by TCRdb to about 2021). Libraries were made using 5' RACE. TCRdb lists the instrument as Illumina NovaSeq 6000. TCRdb trimmed public reads at Q25 via fastp, called clones via MiXCR and kept in-frame beta chains. Every distinct CDR3 protein forms one entry, paired with its most common genes and DNA. Across this sample there are around 400,000 distinct CDR3 sequences, with 24% seen only once. The biggest ten clones account for roughly 8.9% of the sample. The source material was PBMCs or a T cell subset sorted from them (not recorded which). The receptors shown here come from an adult woman who had mild COVID-19 (a few samples of this study predate the infection). The sample titles of this study are shuffled in the database, so cell type and time point are left out; the donor was told from shared clones.

The chain has TRBV3-1 and TRBJ1-1, with unresolved D. Trimming removed 2 bases at V and 4 bases at J, with 11 bases between. CDR1 and CDR2 from the germline V gene are LGHDT and YNNKEL (reference sequence). There are 14 residues in the CDR3. In DNA form, the CDR3 reads TGTGCCAGCAGCCAAAACGGTGGCCCCACTGAAGCTTTCTTT. Translated, it gives CASSQNGGPTEAFF.

This clonotype was seen a few times. The chain joins TRBV14 to TRBJ2-3; unclear D gene. Germline V gene sequence: CDR1 SGHDN, CDR2 FVKESK. The CDR3 has 13 residues. V was cut by 3 bases and J by 6 bases, with 10 bases left in between. The CDR3 reads CASSQVSRDTQYF. The CDR3 DNA is TGTGCCAGCAGCCAGGTATCCCGGGATACGCAGTATTTT.

Comment on this clonotype: A single base separates this from a much larger clone, so it may be a read error. The chain combines TRBV27 with TRBJ2-1; 7 bases match TRBD2. V lost 5 bases and J lost 6; bases outside the gene matches: 10. Germline V lookup: CDR1 MNHEY, CDR2 SMNVEV (reference sequence). This CDR3 has 15 amino acids. CDR3 nucleotides: TGTGCCAGCAGTCCCCCAGGACTAGTTAGCAATGAGCAGTTCTTC. Protein sequence: CASSPPGLVSNEQFF.

The gene calls are TRBV3-1 and TRBJ1-4; possible D gene TRBD1, 5 bases. V lost 4 bases, J lost 3 bases, and 12 bases lay in between. The germline V gene has CDR1 LGHDT and CDR2 YNNKEL (reference sequence). This CDR3 comprises 15 residues. Here the CDR3 reads CASSPPGVANEKLFF. CDR3 in DNA: TGTGCCAGCAGCCCCCCGGGGGTCGCTAATGAAAAACTGTTTTTT.

This clonotype has only a few counts. The rearrangement joins TRBV10-3 to TRBJ2-1, with D perhaps matching TRBD1 or TRBD2 (5 bases each). The length of the CDR3 is 12 residues. Germline CDR1 reads ENHRY; CDR2 reads SYGVKD. The V gene lost 2 bases and the J gene lost 9 bases, with 8 bases spanning the gap. CDR3 nucleotide sequence: TGTGCCATCAGTGAGGGGGCGGGTGAGCAGTTCTTC. Its protein product is CAISEGAGEQFF.

The count of this clonotype is one. The gene calls are TRBV15 and TRBJ1-2, with 7 nucleotides matching TRBD1. The germline CDR1 and CDR2 sequences are LNHNV and YYDKDF (reference sequence). V lost 3 bases to trimming and J lost 1 base; unmatched junction nucleotides: 11. This CDR3 is 17 amino acids long. The CDR3 DNA sequence: TGTGCCACCAGCAGCGACTATAGGGGGCTGGGTAACTATGGCTACACCTTC. It specifies CATSSDYRGLGNYGYTF.

The table lists this clonotype with a few counts. The V and J genes are TRBV5-5 and TRBJ2-5; D remains ambiguous. Per the germline V gene, CDR1 is SGHKS and CDR2 is YYEKEE (reference sequence). The ends were cut back, 4 bases at V and 5 bases at J, with 18 bases in the middle. The CDR3 covers 15 residues. The CDR3 coding sequence is TGTGCCAGCAGCGTGGGGTCCTCCCCGAGGGAGACCCAGTACTTC. The encoded protein is CASSVGSSPRETQYF.

The chain is built from TRBV6-2 or TRBV6-3 and TRBJ2-7, with 7 bases identical to TRBD1. The length of the CDR3 is 14 residues. V was clipped by 5 bases and J by 3 bases; unmatched bases: 7. Germline CDR1 MNHEY, CDR2 SVGEGT. The CDR3 DNA sequence: TGTGCCAGCAGTCGGGACAGAGTCCTCTACGAGCAGTACTTC. Translation: CASSRDRVLYEQYF.

This chain connects TRBV20-1 to TRBJ2-7; TRBD2 aligns across 10 bases. CDR3 length equals 14 residues. V shed 6 bases, J shed 4 bases, and the junction held 9 bases outside the gene matches. Germline CDR1 DFQATT, CDR2 SNEGSKA (reference sequence). CDR3 in amino acids: CSARSGGSLYEQYF. As DNA, the CDR3 is TGCAGTGCCCGTAGCGGGGGGTCTTTGTACGAGCAGTACTTC.

This clonotype has only a few counts. The chain combines TRBV6-1 with TRBJ1-1, with D hard to call. CDR3 size: 10 residues. V dropped 4 bases and J dropped 10 bases, with 7 bases sitting between them. The germline CDR1 and CDR2 sequences are MNHNS and SASEGT. CDR3 amino acids: CASSVWAAFF. The CDR3 bases are TGTGCCAGCAGTGTTTGGGCAGCTTTCTTT.

V is TRBV12-2 and J is TRBJ2-1. TRBV12-2 is a listed pseudogene. The CDR3 contains 16 residues. CDR3 sequence: CASRLKWGGSYNEQFF. In DNA, the CDR3 is TGTGCAAGTCGCTTAAAGTGGGGGGGCTCCTACAATGAGCAGTTCTTC.

This clonotype was detected ten times or more. This chain uses TRBV7-2 with TRBJ2-1; TRBD2 matches 7 bases. CDR3 size: 14 residues. The germline gives CDR1 SGHTA, CDR2 FQGNSA. V gave up 5 bases and J gave up 8 bases; unmatched junction bases: 9. This CDR3 is CASSPSSREYEQFF. The CDR3 region has the DNA TGTGCCAGCAGCCCCAGTTCGCGGGAGTATGAGCAGTTCTTC.

At least ten counts were recorded for this clonotype. The chain employs TRBV7-9 and TRBJ2-3, with 8 bases identical to TRBD2. Trimming removed 7 bases from V and 0 bases from J; junction bases left unmatched: 3. CDR3 length: 14 amino acids. The V gene's germline CDR1 is SEHNR and CDR2 FQNEAQ (reference sequence). The CDR3 DNA is TGTGCCAGCATAGCTAGCGGGAGCACAGATACGCAGTATTTT. Protein sequence: CASIASGSTDTQYF. The full variable domain, in which reference TRBV7-9 and TRBJ2-3 provide the parts outside the CDR3, is DTGVSQNPRHKITKRGQNVTFRCDPISEHNRLYWYRQTLGQGPEFLTYFQNEAQLEKSRLLSDRFSAERPKGSFSTLEIQRTEQGDSAMYLCASIASGSTDTQYFGPGTRLTVL.

This clonotype showed up just a few times. The chain uses TRBV7-2 and TRBJ1-1, with a possible D match to TRBD1 (5 bases). The CDR3 spans 12 residues. Deletions cut 6 bases from V and 11 bases from J, with 16 bases between. CDR1 and CDR2 (germline): SGHTA, FQGNSA. Here the CDR3 reads CASRTPGLRAFF. The CDR3, as DNA: TGTGCCAGCAGAACCCCGGGACTAAGGGCTTTCTTT.

This clonotype was observed a few times. The V call is TRBV7-8, the J call TRBJ1-5; tentatively, D is TRBD1 (6 bases). The CDR3 covers 16 residues. Trimming left V 1 base short and J 2 bases short, with 12 bases between. Germline V gives CDR1 SGHVS, CDR2 FQNEAQ. CDR3 nucleotide sequence: TGTGCCAGCAGCTTAGGGACGGGGGCAGGCAATCAGCCCCAGCATTTT. This encodes CASSLGTGAGNQPQHF.

The rearrangement links TRBV3-1 to TRBJ2-7, with TRBD1 matching over 7 bases. CDR1 and CDR2 from the germline V gene are LGHDT and YNNKEL (reference sequence). Germline trimming cut 5 bases from V and 2 bases from J; bases unmatched to any gene: 3. The CDR3 spans 13 residues. The CDR3 DNA follows: TGTGCCAGCAGCAAGAGGGGGCCCTACGAGCAGTACTTC. Translated: CASSKRGPYEQYF.

This clonotype has just a few counts. The chain has TRBV20-1 and TRBJ1-1; D gene uncertain. Germline CDR1 is DFQATT and CDR2 is SNEGSKA (reference sequence). Trimming shortened V by 3 bases and J by 0 bases, and 8 bases separated the two germline ends. CDR3 length: 13 residues. CDR3 in amino acids: CSASKGLNTEAFF. The CDR3, as DNA: TGCAGTGCTAGCAAGGGATTGAACACTGAAGCTTTCTTT.

CDR3 DNA: TGTGCCAGCAGCTTAAGGGGCTCATCCCCTCCGGCGACCCAGTACTTC. Protein: CASSLRGSSPPATQYF. The V and J genes are TRBV5-6 and TRBJ2-5; TRBD1 is a possible D gene (5 bases). The CDR3 extends over 16 amino acids. Germline loops: CDR1 SGHDT, CDR2 YYEEEE. V was cut by 2 bases and J by 7 bases, with 21 bases left in between. Full variable domain (remainder filled in from reference TRBV5-6 and TRBJ2-5): DAGVTQSPTHLIKTRGQQVTLRCSPKSGHDTVSWYQQALGQGPQFIFQYYEEEERQRGNFPDRFSGHQFPNYSSELNVNALLLGDSALYLCASSLRGSSPPATQYFGPGTRLLVL.

V is TRBV7-2 and J is TRBJ2-3; D is undetermined. CDR3 length: 12 residues. Germline lookup yields CDR1 SGHTA and CDR2 FQGNSA. V shed 0 bases and J shed 7 bases, with 5 bases lying between them. Written as DNA, the CDR3 is TGTGCCAGCAGCTTAGCGCCGAATACGCAGTATTTT. As protein: CASSLAPNTQYF.

This clonotype was seen more than once but under ten times. The chain employs TRBV6-1 and TRBJ2-1; tentative D call: TRBD2 (5 bases). V gave up 6 bases and J gave up 9 bases, with 18 bases separating them. This CDR3 spans 14 amino acids. CDR1 and CDR2 (germline): MNHNS, SASEGT. The CDR3 spells CASSGRLLGSEQFF. The DNA of the CDR3 is TGTGCCAGCAGCGGCCGACTACTGGGGAGTGAGCAGTTCTTC.

In regard to this clonotype: One junction end disagrees with the germline gene, perhaps due to a read error. The chain couples TRBV9 to TRBJ2-1; 9 bases agree with TRBD2. The CDR3 covers 16 residues. Germline CDR1 and CDR2: SGDLS and YYNGEE. The chain's CDR3 is CASSASAGGSYTEQFF. Here the CDR3 DNA reads TGTGCCAGCAGCGCCTCAGCGGGAGGTTCCTACACTGAGCAGTTCTTC.

The table lists this clonotype with a few counts. This chain connects TRBV2 to TRBJ1-2, with TRBD1 identical over 10 bases. J was trimmed by 8 bases and V by 5 bases; bases with no gene match: 5. The length of the CDR3 is 13 residues. Germline CDR1 is SNHLY and CDR2 is FYNNEI. Here the CDR3 reads CASSPRTGGGYTF. CDR3 bases: TGTGCCAGCAGTCCCAGGACAGGGGGAGGCTACACCTTC.

The chain links TRBV9 to TRBJ2-1; 12 nucleotides agree with TRBD2. In germline, CDR1 is SGDLS, CDR2 YYNGEE. CDR3 length: 15 residues. Trimming at V came to 4 bases and at J to 7 bases, leaving 6 bases not matched to a gene. CDR3 coding DNA: TGTGCCAGCAGCCTGAGACTAGCGGGAGAGAATGAGCAGTTCTTC. Protein sequence: CASSLRLAGENEQFF.

This clonotype was seen more than once but under ten times. This chain joins TRBV6-5 and TRBJ1-1, with D possibly being TRBD1 (5 bases). Trimming shortened V by 1 base and J by 0 bases, and 12 bases separated the two germline ends. The germline CDR1 and CDR2 sequences are MNHEY and SVGAGI. The CDR3 contains 16 residues. The CDR3 protein is CASSYLQGWMNTEAFF. The CDR3 DNA reads TGTGCCAGCAGTTACTTGCAGGGATGGATGAACACTGAAGCTTTCTTT.